This is a list of T cell receptor beta chains from one sample in a study of blood T cell repertoires in COVID-19. Assay used: immunoSEQ multiplex PCR; TCRdb lists only in-frame clones, some missing. The table lists approximately 69,000 clones, almost 80% of them singletons, with 16% in the top ten. Sequenced input: peripheral blood. All receptors come from a man in his sixties with acute or convalescent COVID-19. The CDR3 runs from the conserved cysteine through the conserved F or W. A D gene is named only where the DNA matches it firmly. Size values are once, few and many counts, or a class for expanded clones, and some rows have none.

V gene	D gene	J gene	clone size	CDR3 length	CDR3 protein	CDR3 DNA
TRBV10-2	TRBD2	TRBJ2-7	.	13	CASLSGISYEQYF	TGCGCCAGCCTTAGCGGGATCTCCTACGAGCAGTACTTC
TRBV7-3	.	TRBJ2-2	.	14	CASSQDGSTGELFF	TGTGCCAGCAGCCAGGACGGGAGCACCGGGGAGCTGTTTTTT
TRBV7-2	TRBD1	TRBJ2-3	.	18	CASSLVRSRGQGINTQYF	TGTGCCAGCAGCTTAGTGAGGTCGAGGGGACAGGGGATTAATACGCAGTATTTT
TRBV27	.	TRBJ2-7	.	14	CASSLDSTRYEQYF	TGTGCCAGCAGTTTAGATTCAACGCGCTACGAGCAGTACTTC
TRBV19	.	TRBJ1-1	.	14	CASNKNTKNTEAFF	TGTGCCAGTAATAAGAACACAAAGAACACTGAAGCTTTCTTT
TRBV7-8	TRBD1	TRBJ2-7	.	15	CASSARTGTGVEQYF	TGTGCCAGCAGCGCTAGAACCGGGACAGGGGTCGAGCAGTACTTC
TRBV19	.	TRBJ1-1	many	14	CASSMFGSNTEAFF	TGTGCCAGTAGTATGTTCGGGTCGAACACTGAAGCTTTCTTT
TRBV27	TRBD1	TRBJ2-2	.	15	CASTKWDRGTGELFF	TGTGCCAGCACTAAATGGGACAGGGGGACCGGGGAGCTGTTTTTT
TRBV27	.	TRBJ1-2	.	14	CASSLQIGGRGYTF	TGTGCCAGCAGTTTACAGATAGGGGGTCGTGGCTACACCTTC
TRBV18	.	TRBJ1-3	.	14	CASSPAGIGNTIYF	TGTGCCAGCTCACCAGCCGGGATAGGAAACACCATATATTTT
TRBV6-6	TRBD1	TRBJ1-1	once	14	CASSRSTGDTEAFF	TGTGCCAGCAGTCGATCGACAGGGGACACTGAAGCTTTCTTT
TRBV7-2	.	TRBJ1-2	.	12	CASSWGGGGYTF	TGTGCCAGCAGCTGGGGCGGGGGTGGCTACACCTTC
TRBV25-1	TRBD1	TRBJ1-3	.	14	CASSRTGSGNTIYF	TGTGCGTCATCGCGGACAGGGTCTGGAAACACCATATATTTT
TRBV4-3	.	TRBJ1-2	.	16	CASSPKTGVKGYGYTF	TGCGCCAGCAGCCCAAAGACAGGTGTAAAGGGCTATGGCTACACCTTC
TRBV7-2	TRBD1	TRBJ1-3	.	14	CASSSGQGANTIYF	TGTGCCAGCAGCTCGGGACAGGGGGCGAACACCATATATTTT
TRBV2	.	TRBJ1-4	.	15	CASTRLLGTSEKLFF	TGTGCCAGCACCCGGTTGTTAGGGACTAGTGAAAAACTGTTTTTT
TRBV4-1	.	TRBJ1-2	.	15	CASSQGDGEVGGYTF	TGCGCCAGCAGCCAAGGGGACGGGGAGGTGGGTGGCTACACCTTC
TRBV7-3	.	TRBJ2-3	medium-sized	15	CASSLTVSTGDTQYF	TGTGCCAGCAGCTTAACAGTCTCGACGGGAGATACGCAGTATTTT
TRBV6-1	TRBD1	TRBJ2-7	few	16	CASSDPPGQGPNEQYF	TGTGCCAGCAGTGACCCACCGGGACAGGGTCCCAACGAGCAGTACTTC
TRBV2	TRBD1	TRBJ1-2	.	13	CASSKGQVYGYTF	TGTGCCAGCAGCAAGGGACAGGTATATGGCTACACCTTC
TRBV5-1	.	TRBJ1-4	.	13	CASSLVVSAELFF	TGCGCCAGCAGCTTGGTTGTCTCAGCGGAACTGTTTTTT
TRBV7-2	.	TRBJ1-2	.	14	CASMTAWGRGGYTF	TGTGCCAGCATGACTGCGTGGGGGCGTGGTGGCTACACCTTC
TRBV7-8	.	TRBJ2-7	.	15	CASSPRRLQSYEQYF	TGTGCCAGCAGCCCCCGGAGGCTACAGAGCTACGAGCAGTACTTC
TRBV6-1	.	TRBJ1-5	.	13	CASSEVPSGTQHF	TGTGCCAGCAGTGAAGTCCCCTCGGGGACCCAGCATTTT
TRBV19	.	TRBJ2-1	.	15	CASSRTAGTTNEQFF	TGTGCCAGTAGTAGAACAGCCGGGACAACCAATGAGCAGTTCTTC
TRBV5-1	.	TRBJ1-2	.	14	CASSLGQAYKGYTF	TGCGCCAGCAGCTTGGGACAGGCCTACAAGGGCTACACCTTC
TRBV4-3	TRBD1	TRBJ1-2	medium-sized	15	CASSQDQGANYGYTF	TGCGCCAGCAGCCAAGATCAGGGGGCTAACTATGGCTACACCTTC
TRBV7-2	.	TRBJ2-2	.	15	CASSFQGPRNGELFF	TGTGCCAGCAGTTTCCAGGGCCCTCGCAACGGGGAGCTGTTTTTT
TRBV9	TRBD1	TRBJ1-5	.	15	CASSAEGGHDQPQHF	TGTGCCAGCAGCGCTGAAGGGGGCCACGATCAGCCCCAGCATTTT
TRBV5-1	TRBD1	TRBJ1-3	.	13	CASSDGTGNTIYF	TGCGCCAGCAGCGACGGGACAGGGAACACCATATATTTT
TRBV2	.	TRBJ2-7	once	15	CASSSGGTLSYEQYF	TGTGCCAGCAGTTCCGGGGGAACCCTCTCCTACGAGCAGTACTTC
TRBV4-1	TRBD2	TRBJ2-7	many	21	CASSHRGLRPLAGGPRTEQYF	TGCGCCAGCAGCCACCGGGGTCTAAGGCCCTTGGCGGGGGGGCCTCGTACCGAGCAGTACTTC
TRBV29-1	.	TRBJ1-2	few	13	CSVNRVSSSGYTF	TGCAGCGTTAACAGGGTCTCGAGCTCAGGCTACACCTTC
TRBV2	.	TRBJ1-2	.	14	CASSGQGIGYGYTF	TGTGCCAGCAGTGGCCAGGGGATCGGCTATGGCTACACCTTC
TRBV7-8	.	TRBJ1-1	.	16	CASTKRGIRMNTEAFF	TGTGCCAGCACCAAGAGGGGGATCCGGATGAACACTGAAGCTTTCTTT
TRBV7-2	.	TRBJ2-3	.	13	CASSFKPADTQYF	TGTGCCAGCAGCTTCAAGCCCGCGGATACGCAGTATTTT
TRBV2	.	TRBJ1-5	.	13	CASSGTGNQPQHF	TGTGCCAGCAGTGGGACAGGCAATCAGCCCCAGCATTTT
TRBV4-2	.	TRBJ1-4	once	17	CASSPGGGGTDHEKLFF	TGTGCCAGCAGCCCCGGTGGTGGGGGGACGGATCATGAAAAACTGTTTTTT
TRBV5-6	.	TRBJ1-6	few	14	CASSYREKNSPLHF	TGTGCCAGCAGCTACAGGGAGAAGAATTCACCCCTCCACTTT
TRBV3-1/TRBV3-2	TRBD1	TRBJ1-4	.	14	CASSRGQGSEKLFF	TGTGCCAGCAGCCGAGGACAGGGTAGTGAAAAACTGTTTTTT
TRBV25-1	.	TRBJ1-2	.	16	CASSEDWGGARNGYTF	TGTGCCAGCAGTGAAGATTGGGGGGGCGCAAGGAATGGCTACACCTTC
TRBV18	.	TRBJ2-3	few	12	CASSPETDTQYF	TGTGCCAGCTCACCAGAGACAGATACGCAGTATTTT
TRBV3-1/TRBV3-2	TRBD2	TRBJ2-5	once	15	CASSQGTSGGAAQYF	TGTGCCAGCAGCCAGGGGACTAGCGGGGGGGCGGCCCAGTACTTC
TRBV9	.	TRBJ1-4	.	14	CASSAYGTPEKLFF	TGTGCCAGCAGCGCTTACGGGACACCTGAAAAACTGTTTTTT
TRBV18	.	TRBJ1-1	.	14	CASSPQGRGTEAFF	TGTGCCAGCTCACCACAGGGGAGGGGCACTGAAGCTTTCTTT
TRBV13	.	TRBJ1-2	few	15	CASSLGRGGDYGYTF	TGTGCCAGCAGCTTAGGCCGCGGGGGCGACTATGGCTACACCTTC
TRBV29-1	.	TRBJ1-2	.	13	CSVEASGYHGYTF	TGCAGCGTTGAAGCCTCCGGGTATCATGGCTACACCTTC